Included here is one TCR beta chain sequence, with context. Its antigen is still unknown. Repertoires were generated with immunoSEQ multiplex PCR, while TCRdb's copy carries only in-frame clones and drops some. The sample has some 100,000 clones, 58% seen once. The data were taken from a study of cytotoxic CD8 clonotypes in ibrutinib-treated CLL. Study observations and caveats: Samples from sustained-remission and progressing patients were taken at different times. The study found clonality rose at ibrutinib response, then fell toward baseline at progression. Clonality at baseline surpassed age-matched healthy donors and tracked circulating CD8+ T-cell counts.

The CDR3 runs 15 residues. Germline CDR1 SGHRS, CDR2 YFSETQ. Trimming cost V 0 bases and J 0 bases, with 9 bases left between them. This TCR derives from a human donor with chronic lymphocytic leukemia. The sequencing here drew on PBMCs, taken after 24 months of ibrutinib treatment. This chain joins TRBV5-1 and TRBJ1-1; D might be TRBD1 (6 bases). CDR3 bases: TGCGCCAGCAGCTTGGACGGACAGTTGAACACTGAAGCTTTCTTT. Translated: CASSLDGQLNTEAFF.